This T cell receptor beta chain comes out of a study of T cell responses to AZD1222 COVID-19 vaccine. The repertoire was sequenced with immunoSEQ multiplex PCR; TCRdb's copy has only in-frame clones and lacks some. This table has 150,000 to 200,000 clones, over 80% appearing once. CDR3 length: 14 amino acids. V was cut by 2 bases and J by 5 bases, with 13 bases left in between. The germline V gene encodes CDR1 MDHEN and CDR2 SYDVKM. V gene TRBV28 combines with J gene TRBJ2-7; tentative D call: TRBD2 (6 bases). The receptor was derived from an adult in good health. Source: peripheral blood, taken on day 0 of MenACWY control vaccination. In DNA form, the CDR3 reads TGTGCCAGCAGTTTACCACAGACTAGAAACGAGCAGTACTTC. Translation gives CASSLPQTRNEQYF.